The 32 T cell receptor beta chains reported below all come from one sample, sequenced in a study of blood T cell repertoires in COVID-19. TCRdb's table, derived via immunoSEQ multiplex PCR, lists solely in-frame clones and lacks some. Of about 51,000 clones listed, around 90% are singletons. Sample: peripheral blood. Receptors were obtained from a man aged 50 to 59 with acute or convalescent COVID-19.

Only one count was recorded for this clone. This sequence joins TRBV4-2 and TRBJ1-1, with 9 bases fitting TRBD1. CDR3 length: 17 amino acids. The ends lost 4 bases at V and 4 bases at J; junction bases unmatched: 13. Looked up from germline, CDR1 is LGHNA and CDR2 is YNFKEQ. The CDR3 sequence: CASSRDVVGDRVTEAFF. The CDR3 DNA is TGTGCCAGCAGCCGCGACGTCGTGGGGGACAGGGTCACTGAAGCTTTCTTT.

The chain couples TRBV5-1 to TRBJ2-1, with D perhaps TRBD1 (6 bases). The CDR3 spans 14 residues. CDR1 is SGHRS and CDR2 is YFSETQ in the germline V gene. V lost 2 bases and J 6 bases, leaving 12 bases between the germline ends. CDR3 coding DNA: TGCGCCAGCAGCTTTGGACAGCGTTCCAATGAGCAGTTCTTC. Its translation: CASSFGQRSNEQFF.

The CDR3 nucleotides read TGTGCCATCAGTGGCCTAACAGGGAGAACCTACAATGAGCAGTTCTTC. Translating it yields CAISGLTGRTYNEQFF. V gene TRBV10-3 combines with J gene TRBJ2-1; weak D call: TRBD1 (6 bases). The CDR3 totals 16 residues. V shed 4 bases and J shed 2 bases, with 15 bases lying between them. Germline assignment: CDR1 ENHRY and CDR2 SYGVKD.

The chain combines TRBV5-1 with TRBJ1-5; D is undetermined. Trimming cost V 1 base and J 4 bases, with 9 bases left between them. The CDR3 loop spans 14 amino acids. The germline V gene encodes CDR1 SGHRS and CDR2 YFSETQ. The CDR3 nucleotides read TGCGCCAGCAGCTTGTGGCCAGATAATCAGCCCCAGCATTTT. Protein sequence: CASSLWPDNQPQHF.

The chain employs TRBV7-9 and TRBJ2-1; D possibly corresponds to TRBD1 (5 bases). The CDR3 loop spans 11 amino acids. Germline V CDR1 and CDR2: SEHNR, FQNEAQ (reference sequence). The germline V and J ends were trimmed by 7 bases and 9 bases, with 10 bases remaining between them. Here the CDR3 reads CASMGQVEQFF. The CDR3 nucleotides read TGTGCCAGCATGGGGCAAGTTGAGCAGTTCTTC.

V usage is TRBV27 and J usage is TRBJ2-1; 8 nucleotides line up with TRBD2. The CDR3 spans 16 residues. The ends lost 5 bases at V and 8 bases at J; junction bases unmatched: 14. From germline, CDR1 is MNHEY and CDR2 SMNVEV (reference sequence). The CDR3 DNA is TGTGCCAGCAGTCCACGGGGGGGGGCCAGAGACGATGAGCAGTTCTTC. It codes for CASSPRGGARDDEQFF.

The CDR3 DNA is TGTGCCAGAAGCCCCCGACAGGGGGCAGTGAGGGAGACCCAGTACTTC. The encoded protein is CARSPRQGAVRETQYF. This chain links TRBV5-3 with TRBJ2-5; 10 bases map to TRBD1. TRBV5-3 is an open reading frame whose function is uncertain. The CDR3 sequence is 16 residues long. Losses at the gene ends were 4 bases for V and 5 bases for J; bases not matched to a gene: 11.

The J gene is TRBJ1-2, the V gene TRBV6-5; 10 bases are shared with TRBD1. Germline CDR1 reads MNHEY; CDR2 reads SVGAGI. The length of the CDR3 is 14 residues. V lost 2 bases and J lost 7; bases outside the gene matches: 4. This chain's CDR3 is CASSYVGQGPGYTF. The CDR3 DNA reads TGTGCCAGCAGTTACGTGGGACAGGGGCCTGGCTACACCTTC.

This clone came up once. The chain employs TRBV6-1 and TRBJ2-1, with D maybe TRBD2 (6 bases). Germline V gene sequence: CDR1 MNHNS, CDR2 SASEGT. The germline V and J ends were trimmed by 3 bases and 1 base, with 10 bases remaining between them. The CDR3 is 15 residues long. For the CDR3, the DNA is TGTGCCAGCAGTGAGGGGGGTCTTTCCTACAATGAGCAGTTCTTC. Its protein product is CASSEGGLSYNEQFF.

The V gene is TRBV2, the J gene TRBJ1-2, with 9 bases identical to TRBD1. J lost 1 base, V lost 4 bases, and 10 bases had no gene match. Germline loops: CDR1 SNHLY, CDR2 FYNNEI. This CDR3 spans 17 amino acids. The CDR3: CASSVVPDRGFNYGYTF. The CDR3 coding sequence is TGTGCCAGCAGTGTAGTCCCGGACAGGGGATTTAACTATGGCTACACCTTC.

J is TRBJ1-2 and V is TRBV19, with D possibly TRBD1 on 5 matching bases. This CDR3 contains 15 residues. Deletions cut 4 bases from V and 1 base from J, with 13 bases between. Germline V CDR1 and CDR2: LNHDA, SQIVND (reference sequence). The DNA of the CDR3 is TGTGCCAGTAGTAACAGACAGAGAAATAACTATGGCTACACCTTC. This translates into CASSNRQRNNYGYTF.

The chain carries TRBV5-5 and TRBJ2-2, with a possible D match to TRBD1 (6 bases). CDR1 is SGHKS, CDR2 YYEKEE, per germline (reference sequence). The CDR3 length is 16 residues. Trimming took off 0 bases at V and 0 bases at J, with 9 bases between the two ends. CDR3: CASSLEQGANTGELFF. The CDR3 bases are TGTGCCAGCAGCTTGGAACAGGGAGCGAACACCGGGGAGCTGTTTTTT.

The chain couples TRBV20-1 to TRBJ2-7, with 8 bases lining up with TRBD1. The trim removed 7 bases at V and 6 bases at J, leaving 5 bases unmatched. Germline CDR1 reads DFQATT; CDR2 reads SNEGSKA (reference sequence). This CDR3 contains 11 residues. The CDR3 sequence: CSVQGQGEQYF. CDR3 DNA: TGCAGTGTCCAAGGACAGGGCGAGCAGTACTTC.

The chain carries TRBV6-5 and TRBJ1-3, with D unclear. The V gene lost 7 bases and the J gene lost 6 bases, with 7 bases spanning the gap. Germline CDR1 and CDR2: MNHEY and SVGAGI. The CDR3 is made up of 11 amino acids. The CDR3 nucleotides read TGTGCCAGCATAGAAACAAACACCATATATTTT. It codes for CASIETNTIYF.

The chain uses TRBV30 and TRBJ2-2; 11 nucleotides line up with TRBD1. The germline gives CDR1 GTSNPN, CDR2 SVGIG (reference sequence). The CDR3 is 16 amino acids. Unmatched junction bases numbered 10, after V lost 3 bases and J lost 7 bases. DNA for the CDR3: TGTGCCTGGAGCCCAGCGGGGACAGGGGGTATCGGGGAGCTGTTTTTT. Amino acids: CAWSPAGTGGIGELFF.

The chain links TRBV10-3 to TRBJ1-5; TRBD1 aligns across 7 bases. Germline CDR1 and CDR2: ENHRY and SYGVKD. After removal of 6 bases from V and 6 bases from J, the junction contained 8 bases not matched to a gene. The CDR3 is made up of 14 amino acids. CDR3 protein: CAIREQGTGQPQHF. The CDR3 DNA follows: TGTGCCATCAGGGAACAGGGGACGGGTCAGCCCCAGCATTTT.

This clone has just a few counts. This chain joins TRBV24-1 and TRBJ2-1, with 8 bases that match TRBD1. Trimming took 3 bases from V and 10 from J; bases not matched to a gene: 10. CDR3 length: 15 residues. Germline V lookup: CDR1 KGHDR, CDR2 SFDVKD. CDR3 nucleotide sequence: TGTGCCACCAGTGATCCCGGGACAGGATCTTGGGAGCAGTTCTTC. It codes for CATSDPGTGSWEQFF.

The CDR3 protein is CASSSLAGGKYEQYF. In DNA form, the CDR3 reads TGTGCCAGCAGCTCCTTAGCGGGGGGAAAGTACGAGCAGTACTTC. The V gene is TRBV11-2, the J gene TRBJ2-7; 10 nucleotides align to TRBD2. The CDR3 runs 15 residues. Germline trimming cut 4 bases from V and 4 bases from J; bases unmatched to any gene: 7. Germline lookup yields CDR1 SGHAT and CDR2 FQNNGV.

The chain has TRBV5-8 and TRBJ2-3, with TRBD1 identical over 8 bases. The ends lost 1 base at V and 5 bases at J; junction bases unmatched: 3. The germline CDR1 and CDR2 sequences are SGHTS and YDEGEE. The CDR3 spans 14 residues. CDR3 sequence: CASSLSQGGDTQYF. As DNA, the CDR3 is TGTGCCAGCAGCTTGTCACAGGGGGGAGATACGCAGTATTTT.

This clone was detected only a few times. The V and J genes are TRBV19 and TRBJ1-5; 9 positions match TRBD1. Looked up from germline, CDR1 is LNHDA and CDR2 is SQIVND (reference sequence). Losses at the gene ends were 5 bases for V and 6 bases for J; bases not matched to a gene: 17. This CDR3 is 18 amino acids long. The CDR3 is CASSLFRDREISGQPQHF. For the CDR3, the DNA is TGTGCCAGTAGTTTGTTCCGGGACAGGGAAATTTCGGGTCAGCCCCAGCATTTT.

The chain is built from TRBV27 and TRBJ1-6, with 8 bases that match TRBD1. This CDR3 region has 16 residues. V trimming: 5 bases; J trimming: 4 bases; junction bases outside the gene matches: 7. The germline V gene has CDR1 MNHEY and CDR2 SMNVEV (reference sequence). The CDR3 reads CASSLTGEFYNSPLHF. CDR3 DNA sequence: TGTGCCAGCAGTCTGACAGGGGAGTTTTATAATTCACCCCTCCACTTT.

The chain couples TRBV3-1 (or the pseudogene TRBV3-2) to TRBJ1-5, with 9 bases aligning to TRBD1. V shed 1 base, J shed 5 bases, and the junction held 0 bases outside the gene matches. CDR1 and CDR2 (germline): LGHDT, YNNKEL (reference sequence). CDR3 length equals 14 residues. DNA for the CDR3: TGTGCCAGCAGCCAAGGGACAGGGGATCAGCCCCAGCATTTT. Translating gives CASSQGTGDQPQHF.

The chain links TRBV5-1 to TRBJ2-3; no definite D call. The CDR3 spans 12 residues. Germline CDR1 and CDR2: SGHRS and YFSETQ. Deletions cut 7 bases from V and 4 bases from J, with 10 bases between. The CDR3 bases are TGCGCCAGCTCCATTAGTCCAGATACGCAGTATTTT. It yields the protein CASSISPDTQYF.

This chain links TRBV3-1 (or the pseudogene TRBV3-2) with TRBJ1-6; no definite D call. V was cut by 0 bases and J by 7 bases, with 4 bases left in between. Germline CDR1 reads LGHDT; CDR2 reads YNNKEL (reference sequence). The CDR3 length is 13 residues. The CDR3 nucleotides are TGTGCCAGCAGCCAAGACAGGAATTCACCCCTCCACTTT. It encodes CASSQDRNSPLHF.

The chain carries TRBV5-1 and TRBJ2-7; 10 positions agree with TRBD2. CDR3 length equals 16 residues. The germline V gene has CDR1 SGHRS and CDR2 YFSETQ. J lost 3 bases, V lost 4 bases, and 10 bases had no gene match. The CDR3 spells CASSPTLAGGLYEQYF. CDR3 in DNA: TGCGCCAGCAGCCCCACTTTAGCGGGAGGCCTCTACGAGCAGTACTTC. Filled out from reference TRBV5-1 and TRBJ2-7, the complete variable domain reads KAGVTQTPRYLIKTRGQQVTLSCSPISGHRSVSWYQQTPGQGLQFLFEYFSETQRNKGNFPGRFSGRQFSNSRSEMNVSTLELGDSALYLCASSPTLAGGLYEQYFGPGTRLTVT.

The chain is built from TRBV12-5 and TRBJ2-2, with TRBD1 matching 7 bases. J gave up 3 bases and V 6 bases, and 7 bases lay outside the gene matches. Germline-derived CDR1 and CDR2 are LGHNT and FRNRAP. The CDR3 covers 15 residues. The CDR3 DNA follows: TGTGCTAGTGGCTCGGGACAGCCCTACACCGGGGAGCTGTTTTTT. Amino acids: CASGSGQPYTGELFF.

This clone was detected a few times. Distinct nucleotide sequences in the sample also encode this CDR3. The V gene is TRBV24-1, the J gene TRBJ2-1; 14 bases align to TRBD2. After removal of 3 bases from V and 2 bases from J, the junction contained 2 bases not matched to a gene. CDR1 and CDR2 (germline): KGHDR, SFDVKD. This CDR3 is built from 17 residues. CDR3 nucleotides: TGTGCCACCAGTGATGGGACTAGCGGGGGAACCTACAATGAGCAGTTCTTC. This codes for CATSDGTSGGTYNEQFF.

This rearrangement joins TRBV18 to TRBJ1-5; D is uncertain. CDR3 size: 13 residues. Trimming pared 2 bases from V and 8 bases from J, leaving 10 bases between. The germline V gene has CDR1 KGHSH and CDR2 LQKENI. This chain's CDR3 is CASSPSGLEPQHF. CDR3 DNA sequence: TGTGCCAGCTCACCATCGGGGTTAGAGCCCCAGCATTTT.

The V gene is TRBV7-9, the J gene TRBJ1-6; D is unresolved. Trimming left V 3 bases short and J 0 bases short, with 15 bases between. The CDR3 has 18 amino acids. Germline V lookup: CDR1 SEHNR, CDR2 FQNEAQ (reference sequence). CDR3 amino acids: CASSFPLLASSYNSPLHF. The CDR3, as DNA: TGTGCCAGCAGCTTTCCCCTCCTGGCTAGCTCCTATAATTCACCCCTCCACTTT.

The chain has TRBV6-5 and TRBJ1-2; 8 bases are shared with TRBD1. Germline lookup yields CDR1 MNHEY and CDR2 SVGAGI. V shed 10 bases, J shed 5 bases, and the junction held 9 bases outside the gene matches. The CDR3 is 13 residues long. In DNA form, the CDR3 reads TGTGCCATCGGGGACAGGAGACTATATGGCTACACCTTC. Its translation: CAIGDRRLYGYTF.

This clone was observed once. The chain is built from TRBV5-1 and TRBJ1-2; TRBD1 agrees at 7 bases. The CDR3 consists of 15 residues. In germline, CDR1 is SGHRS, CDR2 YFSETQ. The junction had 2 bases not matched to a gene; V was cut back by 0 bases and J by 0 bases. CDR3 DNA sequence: TGCGCCAGCAGCTTGGGGGACAGAGCTAACTATGGCTACACCTTC. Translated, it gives CASSLGDRANYGYTF.

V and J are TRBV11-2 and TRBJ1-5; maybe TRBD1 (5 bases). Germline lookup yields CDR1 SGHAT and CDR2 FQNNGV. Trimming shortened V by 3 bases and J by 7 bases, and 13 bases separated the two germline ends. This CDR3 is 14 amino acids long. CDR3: CASSFGGSGQPQHF. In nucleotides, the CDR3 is TGTGCCAGCAGCTTTGGGGGGAGCGGGCAGCCCCAGCATTTT.